The 5 T cell receptor beta chains below were found in one sample sequenced in a study of identical twins. TCRdb fed the 5' RACE reads into MiXCR, producing one record per CDR3 protein. The table has approximately 230,000 distinct CDR3 sequences, 5.5% to 7.5% seen once; the top ten hold about 14%. These data are also associated with another study on T cells expressing NK-cell markers.

Sequencing used CD8+ T cells sorted from blood. These receptors came from a woman in her late teens or twenties in good health.

This clonotype has only a few counts. This chain joins TRBV7-9 and TRBJ2-2; 8 nucleotides align to TRBD2. Germline V gives CDR1 SEHNR, CDR2 FQNEAQ (reference sequence). The CDR3 runs to 15 residues. V lost 3 bases and J lost 6; bases outside the gene matches: 6. For the CDR3, the DNA is TGTGCCAGCAGCTTGGGGACTAGAGGAGCCGGGGAGCTGTTTTTT. Protein: CASSLGTRGAGELFF.

This clonotype was counted between two and nine times. V and J are TRBV7-2 and TRBJ1-1, with TRBD1 as a possible D gene (5 bases). The CDR3 is 15 residues long. Trimming left V 2 bases short and J 1 base short, with 11 bases between. Germline V gives CDR1 SGHTA, CDR2 FQGNSA. The CDR3 spells CASSLSGPPNTEAFF. CDR3 sequence (DNA): TGTGCCAGCAGCTTATCGGGGCCACCGAACACTGAAGCTTTCTTT.

Many counts were recorded for this clonotype. The chain links TRBV11-3 to TRBJ1-1, with D uncertain. The CDR3 contains 11 residues. Germline assignment: CDR1 SGHNT and CDR2 YENEEA. Trimming removed 1 base at V and 7 bases at J, with 4 bases between. The CDR3 sequence is CASSLANEAFF. The CDR3 DNA sequence: TGTGCCAGCAGCTTAGCGAATGAAGCTTTCTTT.

There are a few counts of this clonotype. V usage is TRBV12-3 or TRBV12-4 and J usage is TRBJ2-5; 9 bases are shared with TRBD2. The CDR3 contains 16 residues. V was clipped by 3 bases and J by 3 bases; unmatched bases: 8. The CDR3: CASSFWGGGAEETQYF. The CDR3 DNA reads TGTGCCAGCAGTTTTTGGGGCGGGGGGGCAGAAGAGACCCAGTACTTC.

This clonotype was detected ten times or more. This chain uses TRBV7-8 with TRBJ2-7, with 12 bases lining up with TRBD1. CDR1 SGHVS and CDR2 FQNEAQ come from the germline V gene. This CDR3 has 13 amino acids. The CDR3 protein is CASGTGGTYEQYF. CDR3 nucleotide sequence: TGTGCGTCCGGGACAGGGGGCACGTACGAGCAGTACTTC.